This T cell receptor beta chain was observed in a study of CD8 T cells in ankylosing spondylitis. A word on this clonotype: A read error is possible here, since a much larger clone lies one base away.

MiXCR, applied by TCRdb to the 5' RACE reads, yields one record per CDR3 protein. There are 150,000 to 200,000 distinct CDR3 sequences in the sample; 13% occur only once, and approximately 9.9% lies in the top ten. Material for sequencing was blood, either unsorted or a sorted T cell fraction (not recorded which). This TCR was recovered from a female donor with ankylosing spondylitis or in good health (not recorded which).

The DNA of the CDR3 is TGTGCCAGCGGCCTCAACCCCACCGCGACAGGGATCTACACCTTC. Residues: CASGLNPTATGIYTF. The gene calls are TRBV11-2 and TRBJ1-2, with 7 positions matching TRBD1. Germline V CDR1 and CDR2: SGHAT, FQNNGV. This CDR3 is 15 amino acids long. J gave up 10 bases and V 8 bases, and 19 bases lay outside the gene matches.